The present T cell receptor (beta chain) was sequenced within a study of blood T cell repertoires in COVID-19. Study overall: COVID-19 samples, acute and convalescent, were from the United States, Italy and Spain. Nucleic acid was either cDNA or gDNA, and it came from T cells, B-cell-depleted T cells, or PBMCs.

This CDR3 spans 16 amino acids. The V gene's germline CDR1 is SGHKS and CDR2 YYEKEE (reference sequence). Trimming cost V 3 bases and J 5 bases, with 21 bases left between them. In the original processing: Estimation of nucleated cell counts relied on the amplification of reference gene primers. This table comes from immunoSEQ multiplex PCR, and its TCRdb copy is limited to in-frame clones, with some not included. The V and J calls and the clone size are those of that table, but D and trimming were determined from the DNA. The data hold 130,000 to 150,000 clones, with over 75% observed a single time.

The V call is TRBV5-5, the J call TRBJ2-7; the D gene is possibly TRBD1 (6 bases). The sequencing sample was made of peripheral blood. This clonotype was sampled from a man between 60 and 70 years old with active or convalescent COVID-19. The CDR3 DNA follows: TGTGCCAGCAGCTCTACCCAGGGGCGGGTGGGCCACGAGCAGTACTTC. Translation gives CASSSTQGRVGHEQYF.